The 23 T cell receptor beta chains below were found in one sample sequenced in a study of identical twins. MiXCR, applied by TCRdb to the 5' RACE reads, yields one record per CDR3 protein. The sample shows hundreds of thousands of distinct CDR3 sequences, 5.5% to 6.5% of them seen only once. The sequenced sample consisted of naive T cells sorted from blood. These TCRs come from a man younger than 30 in good health.

This clonotype has a handful of counts. V gene TRBV21-1 combines with J gene TRBJ2-7; the table's D gene call, TRBD1, was not cross checked with the DNA. TRBV21-1 is deemed a pseudogene. The CDR3 totals 12 residues. The CDR3 bases are TGTGCCAGCAGCAACGGACACAACGAGCAGTACGTC. This encodes CASSNGHNEQYV.

This clonotype was recorded a few times. The genes are TRBV25-1 and TRBJ2-7; no clear D gene. This CDR3 comprises 12 residues. Germline V lookup: CDR1 MGHDK, CDR2 SYGVNS. Trimming left V 8 bases short and J 0 bases short, with 8 bases between. The CDR3 sequence is CASAETSYEQYF. The CDR3 nucleotides are TGTGCCAGCGCCGAGACCTCCTACGAGCAGTACTTC.

This clonotype was recorded a few times. The chain is built from TRBV7-9 and TRBJ2-3; TRBD1 aligns across 7 bases. V lost 5 bases, J lost 0 bases, and 8 bases stayed unmatched. CDR3 size: 16 residues. Looked up from germline, CDR1 is SEHNR and CDR2 is FQNEAQ (reference sequence). CDR3 amino acids: CASSRPGQPSTDTQYF. The CDR3 DNA follows: TGTGCCAGCAGCCGGCCGGGACAGCCAAGCACAGATACGCAGTATTTT.

At least ten counts were recorded for this clonotype. The chain has TRBV9 and TRBJ2-2; 9 bases match TRBD2. V lost 0 bases and J lost 7; bases outside the gene matches: 10. Germline assignment: CDR1 SGDLS and CDR2 YYNGEE. The CDR3 is made up of 17 amino acids. The CDR3 nucleotides are TGTGCCAGCAGCGTAGGGGTAATAGCGGGAGTCGGCGGGGAGCTGTTTTTT. Its protein product is CASSVGVIAGVGGELFF.

The CDR3 here is CASSFRRNTDTQYF. Written as DNA, the CDR3 is TGCGCCAGCAGCTTTCGAAGGAACACAGATACGCAGTATTTT. The V and J genes are TRBV5-1 and TRBJ2-3; no firm D call. From germline, CDR1 is SGHRS and CDR2 YFSETQ. This CDR3 region has 14 residues. V was trimmed by 2 bases and J by 2 bases, leaving 9 bases between them. Based on the CDR3 plus reference TRBV5-1 and TRBJ2-3, the full variable domain is KAGVTQTPRYLIKTRGQQVTLSCSPISGHRSVSWYQQTPGQGLQFLFEYFSETQRNKGNFPGRFSGRQFSNSRSEMNVSTLELGDSALYLCASSFRRNTDTQYFGPGTRLTVL.

The chain carries TRBV5-1 and TRBJ2-2; D is unresolved. Germline assignment: CDR1 SGHRS and CDR2 YFSETQ. Trimming removed 6 bases at V and 4 bases at J, with 4 bases between. The CDR3 has 11 residues. CDR3 sequence reads: CASTFTGELFF. CDR3 nucleotides: TGCGCCAGCACTTTCACCGGGGAGCTGTTTTTT.

This clonotype came up many times. The chain is built from TRBV6-5 and TRBJ2-7; D call uncertain. The CDR3 is made up of 15 amino acids. Between the trimmed V and J ends, which lost 2 bases and 0 bases, there was a span of 11 bases. Per the germline V gene, CDR1 is MNHEY and CDR2 is SVGAGI. The CDR3 sequence is CASSYRVQVSYEQYF. CDR3 nucleotides: TGTGCCAGCAGTTACAGGGTTCAGGTCTCCTACGAGCAGTACTTC.

This sequence joins TRBV29-1 and TRBJ2-7, with a weak D call TRBD2 (5 bases). Trimming shortened V by 7 bases and J by 6 bases, and 22 bases separated the two germline ends. The CDR3 is 14 residues long. Germline V gene data show CDR1 as SQVTM and CDR2 as ANQGSEA. The CDR3 DNA is TGCAGCGCCGCGCCCGGGGAAACGGGCGGCGAGCAGTACTTC. Its protein is CSAAPGETGGEQYF.

The chain employs TRBV5-5 and TRBJ2-3; the match to TRBD1 covers 9 bases. CDR3 size: 18 residues. J lost 1 base, V lost 2 bases, and 11 bases had no gene match. CDR1 SGHKS and CDR2 YYEKEE come from the germline V gene (reference sequence). Here the CDR3 DNA reads TGTGCCAGCAGCTTCTCAGCTTTGACAGGGGGGGGCACAGATACGCAGTATTTT. Its translation is CASSFSALTGGGTDTQYF.

The genes are TRBV6-2 or TRBV6-3 and TRBJ2-5; no reliable D call. This CDR3 spans 16 amino acids. CDR1 MNHEY and CDR2 SVGEGT come from the germline V gene. With 6 bases removed from V and 6 bases from J, the gap between germline ends came to 23 bases. In nucleotides, the CDR3 is TGTGCCAGCAGGAGCCTAAACCTTCTCTCCGGCAAGACCCAGTACTTC. It encodes CASRSLNLLSGKTQYF.

This clonotype was detected ten times or more. The CDR3 nucleotides read TGCAGTGCTAGTTGGGCGCGAGGGCCCTCCTACGAGCAGTACTTC. This translates into CSASWARGPSYEQYF. The V and J genes are TRBV20-1 and TRBJ2-7; perhaps TRBD2 as D (5 bases). Germline lookup yields CDR1 DFQATT and CDR2 SNEGSKA (reference sequence). Trimming removed 3 bases from V and 0 bases from J, with 15 bases in between. The CDR3 spans 15 residues.

This clonotype was observed a few times. The V gene is TRBV24-1, the J gene TRBJ2-1, with D maybe TRBD1 (6 bases). V was shortened by 7 bases and J by 6 bases, with 15 bases between the two germline ends. This CDR3 region has 14 residues. Germline V gives CDR1 KGHDR, CDR2 SFDVKD. CDR3 in DNA: TGTGCCACCAGATTAGGTACAGGGCCCAATGAGCAGTTCTTC. As protein: CATRLGTGPNEQFF.

This clonotype was detected ten times or more. The chain couples TRBV29-1 to TRBJ1-2; 9 bases line up with TRBD1. Germline CDR1 is SQVTM and CDR2 is ANQGSEA. The ends lost 7 bases at V and 4 bases at J; junction bases unmatched: 4. The CDR3 loop spans 12 amino acids. Here the CDR3 reads CSGQGGIYGYTF. The CDR3 DNA is TGCAGCGGACAGGGGGGGATCTATGGCTACACCTTC.

This clonotype showed up many times. The rearrangement joins TRBV11-2 to TRBJ2-6; 7 positions match TRBD1. Germline values: CDR1 SGHAT, CDR2 FQNNGV. CDR3 size: 18 residues. V shed 6 bases and J 1 base; nucleotides not matched to a gene: 12. In DNA form, the CDR3 reads TGTGCCAGCAGATCAAATACAGGGGACAAGTCTGGGGCCAACGTCCTGACTTTC. Encoded protein: CASRSNTGDKSGANVLTF.

The V and J genes are TRBV6-1 and TRBJ2-7; tentative D call: TRBD1 (6 bases). Germline V gene sequence: CDR1 MNHNS, CDR2 SASEGT. There are 15 residues in the CDR3. Deletions cut 4 bases from V and 2 bases from J, with 15 bases between. The CDR3 DNA reads TGTGCCAGCAGTGTGTCCCGACAGGTAACCTACGAGCAGTACTTC. This gives the protein CASSVSRQVTYEQYF.

This clonotype was seen more than once but under ten times. The chain couples TRBV29-1 to TRBJ1-2; TRBD1 agrees at 7 bases. V shed 4 bases, J shed 7 bases, and the junction held 9 bases outside the gene matches. Germline CDR1 is SQVTM and CDR2 is ANQGSEA. The CDR3 contains 13 residues. The CDR3 DNA is TGCAGCGTTGGGGAGGGGGCGCCGTTTGGCTACACCTTC. Protein product: CSVGEGAPFGYTF.

This clonotype came up many times. The chain carries TRBV5-5 and TRBJ2-2; D remains unclear. The CDR3 contains 15 residues. CDR1 is SGHKS, CDR2 YYEKEE, per germline (reference sequence). Trimming shortened V by 1 base and J by 0 bases, and 7 bases separated the two germline ends. In DNA, the CDR3 is TGTGCCAGCAGCTTGCGGCAGGCGAACACCGGGGAGCTGTTTTTT. It specifies CASSLRQANTGELFF.

This clonotype came up many times. The genes are TRBV12-3 or TRBV12-4 and TRBJ2-3; D uncertain. The CDR3 totals 15 residues. Trimming took 3 bases from V and 1 from J, leaving 11 bases between them. The chain's CDR3 is CASSFLGSGTDTQYF. The CDR3 DNA sequence: TGTGCCAGCAGTTTCCTAGGGTCGGGCACAGATACGCAGTATTTT.

This clonotype was counted only a few times. The chain is built from TRBV20-1 and TRBJ1-1; D is undetermined. CDR1 is DFQATT, CDR2 SNEGSKA, per germline (reference sequence). V dropped 7 bases and J dropped 5 bases, with 17 bases sitting between them. This CDR3 contains 13 residues. In nucleotides, the CDR3 is TGCAGTGTTCCCCTTCTACCGGGAACTGAAGCTTTCTTT. Protein sequence: CSVPLLPGTEAFF.

The chain couples TRBV14 to TRBJ1-1; D is uncertain. Looked up from germline, CDR1 is SGHDN and CDR2 is FVKESK. V was cut by 3 bases and J by 0 bases, with 8 bases left in between. This CDR3 contains 14 residues. The CDR3 protein is CASSQAALNTEAFF. For the CDR3, the DNA is TGTGCCAGCAGCCAGGCGGCCTTGAACACTGAAGCTTTCTTT.

This clonotype has a count of ten or more. The V and J genes are TRBV4-2 and TRBJ2-1, with 7 nucleotides matching TRBD1. This CDR3 comprises 17 residues. CDR1 is LGHNA, CDR2 YNFKEQ, per germline. Trimming took 0 bases from V and 4 from J; bases not matched to a gene: 9. CDR3 coding DNA: TGTGCCAGCAGCCAAGATTCCGGGACAGCAGTATACAATGAGCAGTTCTTC. It yields the protein CASSQDSGTAVYNEQFF.

This clonotype was seen ten or more times. The chain couples TRBV5-6 to TRBJ2-7; a possible D gene is TRBD2 (6 bases). Per the germline V gene, CDR1 is SGHDT and CDR2 is YYEEEE. This CDR3 spans 14 amino acids. V was shortened by 1 base and J by 5 bases, with 13 bases between the two germline ends. The CDR3 protein is CASSLYREYHEQYF. In DNA form, the CDR3 reads TGTGCCAGCAGCTTGTACCGGGAGTACCACGAGCAGTACTTC.

In this sample, this clonotype turned up a few times. The V and J genes are TRBV18 and TRBJ1-5; TRBD1 matches at 9 bases. Looked up from germline, CDR1 is KGHSH and CDR2 is LQKENI. The CDR3 consists of 14 residues. J gave up 4 bases and V 5 bases, and 3 bases lay outside the gene matches. The CDR3 loop is CASSGTGQNQPQHF. CDR3 in DNA: TGTGCCAGCTCAGGGACAGGGCAAAATCAGCCCCAGCATTTT.